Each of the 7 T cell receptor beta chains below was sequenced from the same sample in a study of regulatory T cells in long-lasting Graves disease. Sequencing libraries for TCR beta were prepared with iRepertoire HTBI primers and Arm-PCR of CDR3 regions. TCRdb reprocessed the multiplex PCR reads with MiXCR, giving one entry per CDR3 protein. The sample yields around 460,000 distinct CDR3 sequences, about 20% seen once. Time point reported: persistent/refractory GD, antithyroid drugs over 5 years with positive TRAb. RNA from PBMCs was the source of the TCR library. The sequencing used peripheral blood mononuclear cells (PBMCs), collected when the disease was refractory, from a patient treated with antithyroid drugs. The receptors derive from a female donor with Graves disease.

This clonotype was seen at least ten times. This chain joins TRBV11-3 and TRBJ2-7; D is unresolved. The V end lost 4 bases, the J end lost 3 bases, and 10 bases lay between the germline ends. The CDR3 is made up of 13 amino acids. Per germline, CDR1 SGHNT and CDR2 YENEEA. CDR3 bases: TGTGCCAGCAGCTCGCCGGACGGCTACGAGCAGTACTTC. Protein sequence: CASSSPDGYEQYF.

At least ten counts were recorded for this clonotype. CDR3 nucleotide sequence: TGTGCCAGCAGTGAAAGGGCAGGGATCGAGCAGTACTTC. Its translation: CASSERAGIEQYF. The chain recombines TRBV12-3 or TRBV12-4 with TRBJ2-7; a possible D gene is TRBD1 (5 bases). This CDR3 comprises 13 residues. Trimming pared 5 bases from V and 6 bases from J, leaving 14 bases between.

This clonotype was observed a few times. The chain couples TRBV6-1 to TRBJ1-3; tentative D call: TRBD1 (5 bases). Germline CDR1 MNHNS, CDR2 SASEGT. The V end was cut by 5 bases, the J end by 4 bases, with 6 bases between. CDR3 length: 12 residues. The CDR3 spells CASSRTGNTIYF. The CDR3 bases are TGTGCCAGCAGTCGGACAGGAAACACCATATATTTT.

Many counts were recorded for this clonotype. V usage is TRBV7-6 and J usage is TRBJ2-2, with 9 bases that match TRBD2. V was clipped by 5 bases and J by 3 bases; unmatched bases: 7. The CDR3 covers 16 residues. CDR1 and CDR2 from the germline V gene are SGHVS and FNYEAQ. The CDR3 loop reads CASSPTSGVDTGELFF. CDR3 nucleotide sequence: TGTGCCAGCAGCCCGACTAGCGGAGTCGACACCGGGGAGCTGTTTTTT.

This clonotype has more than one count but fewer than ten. This chain's CDR3 is CASRRDPKETQYF. The CDR3 nucleotides are TGTGCCAGCAGGAGGGACCCTAAAGAGACCCAGTACTTC. V is TRBV12-3 or TRBV12-4 and J is TRBJ2-5; either TRBD1 or TRBD2 may supply D (5 bases each). CDR3 length equals 13 residues. V lost 6 bases to trimming and J lost 3 bases, with 11 bases between them.

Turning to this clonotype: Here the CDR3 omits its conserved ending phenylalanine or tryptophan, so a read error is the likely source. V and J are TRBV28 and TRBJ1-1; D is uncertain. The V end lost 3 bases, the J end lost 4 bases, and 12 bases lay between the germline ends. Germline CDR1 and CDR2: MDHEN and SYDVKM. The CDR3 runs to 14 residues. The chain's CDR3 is CASSFGRGSTEAFL. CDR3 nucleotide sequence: TGTGCCAGCAGTTTTGGTCGCGGTAGCACTGAAGCTTTCCTT.

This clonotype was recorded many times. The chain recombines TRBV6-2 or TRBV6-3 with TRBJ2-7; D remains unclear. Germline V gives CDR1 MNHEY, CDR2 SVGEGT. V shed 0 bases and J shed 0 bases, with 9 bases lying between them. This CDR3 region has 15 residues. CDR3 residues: CASSYSTWSSYEQYF. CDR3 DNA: TGTGCCAGCAGTTACTCGACCTGGAGCTCCTACGAGCAGTACTTC.